These 21 T cell receptor beta chains were sequenced from one sample in a study of blood T cells in healthy people across ages. The use of a sample-barcoded 5' primer and a J-beta primer mix characterized a second PCR of roughly 6 to 12 cycles. TCRdb called the 5' RACE reads again in MiXCR, with one record for every CDR3 protein. The table has approximately 800,000 distinct CDR3 sequences, 58% seen once. The sample taken for sequencing was blood. The receptors derive from a young man in good health.

The CDR3: CAISPYRQGTDTQYF. The DNA of the CDR3 is TGTGCCATCAGTCCATACCGACAGGGAACAGATACGCAGTATTTT. The chain joins TRBV10-3 to TRBJ2-3; TRBD1 aligns across 7 bases. V trimming: 5 bases; J trimming: 3 bases; junction bases outside the gene matches: 8. This CDR3 is 15 amino acids long. CDR1 and CDR2 from the germline V gene are ENHRY and SYGVKD.

The V gene is TRBV29-1, the J gene TRBJ2-4; D might be TRBD1 (6 bases). V shed 6 bases and J shed 12 bases, with 21 bases lying between them. There are 13 residues in the CDR3. The germline CDR1 and CDR2 sequences are SQVTM and ANQGSEA. The CDR3 is CSVTEGEPCAQYF. The CDR3 DNA reads as TGCAGCGTAACCGAGGGGGAGCCGTGTGCTCAGTACTTC.

The V and J genes are TRBV30 and TRBJ1-2, with 8 bases fitting TRBD1. Germline CDR1 GTSNPN, CDR2 SVGIG (reference sequence). The trim removed 0 bases at V and 6 bases at J, leaving 6 bases unmatched. The CDR3 has 14 residues. Here the CDR3 DNA reads TGTGCCTGGAGTGTACGCGGCAGGGGGCATGGCTACACCTTC. Translation: CAWSVRGRGHGYTF.

The chain couples TRBV12-3 or TRBV12-4 to TRBJ2-3; 7 bases align to TRBD1. Trimming cost V 5 bases and J 3 bases; bases outside gene matches: 11. This CDR3 comprises 16 residues. The CDR3 spells CASSAQGQLGTDTQYF. The CDR3 DNA reads as TGTGCCAGCAGTGCCCAGGGACAGCTCGGAACAGATACGCAGTATTTT.

This rearrangement joins TRBV4-2 to TRBJ2-7; the D gene is possibly TRBD2 (5 bases). Germline V gene data show CDR1 as LGHNA and CDR2 as YNFKEQ. The CDR3 covers 14 residues. Trimming left V 2 bases short and J 2 bases short, with 10 bases between. As DNA, the CDR3 is TGTGCCAGCAGCCAAACCGGGGAGACCTACGAGCAGTACTTC. Translated: CASSQTGETYEQYF.

The J gene is TRBJ2-7, the V gene TRBV11-2; 8 bases line up with TRBD1. The CDR3 is made up of 13 amino acids. Germline loops: CDR1 SGHAT, CDR2 FQNNGV. With V trimmed by 6 bases and J by 7 bases, 8 bases remained unmatched. CDR3 coding DNA: TGTGCCAGCAGGGGACAGGAATACAATGAGCAGTACTTC. The encoded protein is CASRGQEYNEQYF.

This clonotype was seen a handful of times. This chain uses TRBV29-1 with TRBJ2-1; 9 bases align to TRBD1. Germline V CDR1 and CDR2: SQVTM, ANQGSEA. The CDR3 contains 15 residues. V was clipped by 3 bases and J by 7 bases; unmatched bases: 10. CDR3 in amino acids: CSVEGGQGTMNEQFF. The CDR3 DNA reads as TGCAGCGTTGAGGGGGGACAGGGAACTATGAATGAGCAGTTCTTC.

This clonotype has more than one count but fewer than ten. This sequence joins TRBV12-3 or TRBV12-4 and TRBJ1-1; maybe TRBD1 (6 bases). The CDR3 runs to 13 residues. V was clipped by 5 bases and J by 6 bases, with 13 bases between them. Here the CDR3 reads CASSPTGTPEAFF. DNA for the CDR3: TGTGCCAGCAGTCCCACCGGGACACCTGAAGCTTTCTTT.

The chain has TRBV5-6 and TRBJ1-5; D ambiguous. CDR3 size: 12 residues. Germline V gene data show CDR1 as SGHDT and CDR2 as YYEEEE. V dropped 4 bases and J dropped 6 bases, with 8 bases sitting between them. The CDR3 nucleotides are TGTGCCAGCAGCCGATTATTTCAGCCCCAGCATTTT. It yields the protein CASSRLFQPQHF.

This chain joins TRBV12-3 or TRBV12-4 and TRBJ2-1; D not certain. The V gene lost 5 bases and the J gene lost 4 bases, with 18 bases spanning the gap. CDR3 length equals 16 residues. The CDR3 spells CASSGNPTKPYNEQFF. The CDR3, as DNA: TGTGCCAGCAGTGGGAACCCGACCAAACCGTACAATGAGCAGTTCTTC.

The CDR3 region is CASSHTSGGPYEQYF. Written as DNA, the CDR3 is TGTGCCAGCAGCCATACTAGCGGGGGCCCATACGAGCAGTACTTC. The V gene is TRBV7-2, the J gene TRBJ2-4; 11 bases map to TRBD2. The DNA end is more similar to TRBJ2-7, so the J call may be wrong. The CDR3 sequence is 15 residues long. Germline CDR1 is SGHTA and CDR2 is FQGNSA.

The table lists this clonotype with a few counts. The CDR3 loop is CASSQGQGSPYEQYF. The CDR3 DNA follows: TGCGCCAGCAGCCAAGGACAGGGGAGCCCCTACGAGCAGTACTTC. The rearrangement uses TRBV4-3 and TRBJ2-7; TRBD1 aligns across 8 bases. The trim removed 1 base at V and 2 bases at J, leaving 4 bases unmatched. Germline CDR1 and CDR2: LGHNA and YSLEER. This CDR3 is 15 amino acids long.

This clonotype was seen a handful of times. The V and J genes are TRBV20-1 and TRBJ2-7; the D call may be TRBD1 or TRBD2 (5 bases each). The CDR3 is 15 amino acids. Trimming removed 6 bases from V and 0 bases from J, with 18 bases in between. In germline, CDR1 is DFQATT, CDR2 SNEGSKA (reference sequence). CDR3 DNA sequence: TGCAGTGCCCGACCCGGGACCGCCAGCTCCTACGAGCAGTACTTC. The encoded protein is CSARPGTASSYEQYF.

The sample holds a few counts of this clonotype. The CDR3 protein is CASSPGLPYEQYF. DNA of the CDR3: TGTGCCAGCAGCCCGGGACTCCCCTACGAGCAGTACTTC. V is TRBV7-2 and J is TRBJ2-7; tentatively, D is TRBD2 (6 bases). The CDR3 is 13 residues long. Trimming shortened V by 5 bases and J by 2 bases, and 10 bases separated the two germline ends. The germline gives CDR1 SGHTA, CDR2 FQGNSA.

The chain carries TRBV28 and TRBJ1-4, with 7 positions matching TRBD1. Per the germline V gene, CDR1 is MDHEN and CDR2 is SYDVKM. V shed 4 bases and J 7 bases; nucleotides not matched to a gene: 9. CDR3 length: 15 amino acids. CDR3 loop: CASSSTGASGEKLFF. CDR3 in DNA: TGTGCCAGCAGTTCAACAGGGGCGTCCGGTGAAAAACTGTTTTTT.

The chain's CDR3 is CASSQAQAEPYEQYF. The CDR3, as DNA: TGTGCCAGCAGCCAAGCGCAGGCGGAGCCCTACGAGCAGTACTTC. V is TRBV4-2 and J is TRBJ2-7; D is uncertain. Germline CDR1 reads LGHNA; CDR2 reads YNFKEQ. Trimming stripped 1 base from V and 2 bases from J, with 12 bases between. The CDR3 extends over 15 amino acids.

This chain links TRBV6-5 with TRBJ2-5, with 7 bases matching TRBD1. This CDR3 spans 14 amino acids. Germline lookup yields CDR1 MNHEY and CDR2 SVGAGI. V shed 5 bases and J 2 bases; nucleotides not matched to a gene: 5. The chain's CDR3 is CASSGQGQQETQYF. CDR3 in DNA: TGTGCCAGCAGTGGCCAGGGACAGCAAGAGACCCAGTACTTC.

V and J are TRBV29-1 and TRBJ2-7, with D maybe TRBD2 (7 bases). V was shortened by 4 bases and J by 5 bases, with 18 bases between the two germline ends. Germline CDR1 reads SQVTM; CDR2 reads ANQGSEA. The CDR3 sequence is 14 residues long. CDR3 region: CSVVRVGGPNEQYF. The CDR3 bases are TGCAGCGTTGTACGGGTCGGGGGGCCGAACGAGCAGTACTTC.

This clonotype occurred a few times. The chain carries TRBV7-2 and TRBJ2-5, with 13 bases aligning to TRBD2. The CDR3 contains 15 residues. Germline CDR1 is SGHTA and CDR2 is FQGNSA. With 5 bases clipped from V and 5 bases from J, the junction kept 5 bases outside the gene matches. The CDR3 reads CASSPWTSGSETQYF. The CDR3 DNA reads TGTGCCAGCAGCCCATGGACTAGCGGGAGCGAGACCCAGTACTTC.

The CDR3 reads CASSPPAGGYNEQFF. In nucleotides, the CDR3 is TGTGCCAGCAGCCCCCCGGCGGGGGGATACAATGAGCAGTTCTTC. This chain uses TRBV25-1 with TRBJ2-1; TRBD2 agrees at 8 bases. Per germline, CDR1 MGHDK and CDR2 SYGVNS. The CDR3 is 15 residues long. Trimming at V came to 6 bases and at J to 4 bases, leaving 8 bases not matched to a gene. Based on the CDR3 plus reference TRBV25-1 and TRBJ2-1, the full variable domain is EADIYQTPRYLVIGTGKKITLECSQTMGHDKMYWYQQDPGMELHLIHYSYGVNSTEKGDLSSESTVSRIRTEHFPLTLESARPSHTSQYLCASSPPAGGYNEQFFGPGTRLTVL.

The rearrangement links TRBV3-1 to TRBJ1-5, with unresolved D. V was pared by 1 base and J by 5 bases, with 9 bases between. The germline gives CDR1 LGHDT, CDR2 YNNKEL (reference sequence). This CDR3 comprises 14 residues. The CDR3 region is CASSQGSLYQPQHF. The CDR3 DNA is TGTGCCAGCAGCCAAGGAAGTTTATATCAGCCCCAGCATTTT.